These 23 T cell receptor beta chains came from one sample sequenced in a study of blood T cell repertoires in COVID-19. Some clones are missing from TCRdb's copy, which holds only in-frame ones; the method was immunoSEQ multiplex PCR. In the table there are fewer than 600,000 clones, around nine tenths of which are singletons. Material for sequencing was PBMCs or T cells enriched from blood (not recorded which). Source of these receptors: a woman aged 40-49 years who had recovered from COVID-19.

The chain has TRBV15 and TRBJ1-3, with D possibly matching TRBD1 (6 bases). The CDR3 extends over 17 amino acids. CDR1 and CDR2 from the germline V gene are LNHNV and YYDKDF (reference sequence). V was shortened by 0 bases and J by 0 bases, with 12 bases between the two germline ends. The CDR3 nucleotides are TGTGCCACCAGCAGAGATGTAGACAGGCTCTCTGGAAACACCATATATTTT. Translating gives CATSRDVDRLSGNTIYF.

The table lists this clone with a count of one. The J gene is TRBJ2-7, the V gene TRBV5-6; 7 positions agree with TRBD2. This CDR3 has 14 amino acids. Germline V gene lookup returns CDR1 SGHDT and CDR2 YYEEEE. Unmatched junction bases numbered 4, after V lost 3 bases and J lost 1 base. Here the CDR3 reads CASSSPSGSYEQYF. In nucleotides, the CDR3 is TGTGCCAGCAGCTCTCCTAGCGGATCCTACGAGCAGTACTTC.

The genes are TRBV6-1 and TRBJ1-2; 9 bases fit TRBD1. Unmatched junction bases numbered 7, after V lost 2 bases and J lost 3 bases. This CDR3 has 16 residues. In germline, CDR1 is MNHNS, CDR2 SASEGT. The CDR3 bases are TGTGCCAGCAGTGAAACAGGGGGCAGAATCGACTATGGCTACACCTTC. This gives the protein CASSETGGRIDYGYTF.

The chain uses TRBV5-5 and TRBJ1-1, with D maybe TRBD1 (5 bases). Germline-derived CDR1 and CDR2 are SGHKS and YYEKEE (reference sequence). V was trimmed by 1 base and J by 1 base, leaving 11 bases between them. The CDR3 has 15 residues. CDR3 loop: CASSLWGDSNTEAFF. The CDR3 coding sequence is TGTGCCAGCAGCTTGTGGGGGGATTCGAACACTGAAGCTTTCTTT.

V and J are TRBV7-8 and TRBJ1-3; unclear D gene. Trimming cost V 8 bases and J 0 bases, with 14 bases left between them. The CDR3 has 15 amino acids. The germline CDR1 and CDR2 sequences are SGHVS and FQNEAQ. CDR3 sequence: CASGTVLSSGNTIYF. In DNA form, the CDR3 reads TGTGCCAGCGGTACGGTCTTGAGCTCTGGAAACACCATATATTTT.

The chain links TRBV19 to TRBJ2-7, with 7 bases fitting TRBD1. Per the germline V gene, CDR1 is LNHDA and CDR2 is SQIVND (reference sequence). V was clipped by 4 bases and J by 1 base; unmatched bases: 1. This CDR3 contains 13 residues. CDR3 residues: CASSTGGSYEQYF. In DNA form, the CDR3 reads TGTGCCAGTAGTACAGGGGGTTCCTACGAGCAGTACTTC.

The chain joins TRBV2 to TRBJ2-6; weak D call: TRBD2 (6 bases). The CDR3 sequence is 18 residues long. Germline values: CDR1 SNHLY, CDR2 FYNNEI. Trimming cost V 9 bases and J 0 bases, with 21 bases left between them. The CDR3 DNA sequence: TGTGCCAGAGAGATAACAGCGGGTTCTAGCTCTGGGGCCAACGTCCTGACTTTC. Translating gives CAREITAGSSSGANVLTF.

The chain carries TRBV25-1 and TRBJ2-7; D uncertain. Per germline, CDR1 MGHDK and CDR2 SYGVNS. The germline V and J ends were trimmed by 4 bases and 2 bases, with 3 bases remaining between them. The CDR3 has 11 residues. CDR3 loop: CASSGAYEQYF. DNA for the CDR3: TGTGCCAGCAGTGGAGCCTACGAGCAGTACTTC.

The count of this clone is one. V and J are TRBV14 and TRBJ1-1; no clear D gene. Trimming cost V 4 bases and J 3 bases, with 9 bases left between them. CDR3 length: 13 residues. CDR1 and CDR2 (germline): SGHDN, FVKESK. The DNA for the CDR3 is TGTGCCAGCAGCCCCCTAATAGACACTGAAGCTTTCTTT. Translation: CASSPLIDTEAFF.

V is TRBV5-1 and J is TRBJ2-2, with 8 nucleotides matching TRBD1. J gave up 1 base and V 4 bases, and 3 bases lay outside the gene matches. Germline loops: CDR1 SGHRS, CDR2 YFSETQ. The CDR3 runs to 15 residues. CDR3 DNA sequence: TGCGCCAGCAGCGTAGGACAGGGGAACACCGGGGAGCTGTTTTTT. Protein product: CASSVGQGNTGELFF.

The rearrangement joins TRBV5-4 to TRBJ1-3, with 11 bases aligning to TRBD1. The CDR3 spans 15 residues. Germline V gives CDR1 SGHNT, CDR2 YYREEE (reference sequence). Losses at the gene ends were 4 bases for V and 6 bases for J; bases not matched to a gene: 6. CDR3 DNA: TGTGCCAGCAGCCAAGGACAGGGGGCAAAAAACACCATATATTTT. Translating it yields CASSQGQGAKNTIYF.

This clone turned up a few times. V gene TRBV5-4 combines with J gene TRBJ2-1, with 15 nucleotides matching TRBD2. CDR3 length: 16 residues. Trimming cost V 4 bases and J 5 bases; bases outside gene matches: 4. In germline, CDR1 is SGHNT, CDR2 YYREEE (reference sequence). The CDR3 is CASSGLAGGSDNEQFF. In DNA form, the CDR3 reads TGTGCCAGCAGCGGACTAGCGGGAGGGTCGGACAATGAGCAGTTCTTC.

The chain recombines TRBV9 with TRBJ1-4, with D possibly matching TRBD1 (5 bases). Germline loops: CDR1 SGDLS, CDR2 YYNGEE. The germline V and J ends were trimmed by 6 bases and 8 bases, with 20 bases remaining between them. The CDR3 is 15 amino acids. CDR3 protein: CASNRGERYGEKLFF. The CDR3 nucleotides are TGTGCCAGCAACCGGGGGGAACGTTATGGGGAAAAACTGTTTTTT. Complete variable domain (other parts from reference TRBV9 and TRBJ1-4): DSGVTQTPKHLITATGQRVTLRCSPRSGDLSVYWYQQSLDQGLQFLIQYYNGEERAKGNILERFSAQQFPDLHSELNLSSLELGDSALYFCASNRGERYGEKLFFGSGTQLSVL.

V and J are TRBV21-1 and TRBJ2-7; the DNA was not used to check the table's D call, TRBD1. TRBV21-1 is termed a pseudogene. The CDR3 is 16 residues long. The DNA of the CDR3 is TGTGCCAGCAGCAAAGGGAATGGACAGAAGCCCTACGAGCAGTACTTC. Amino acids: CASSKGNGQKPYEQYF.

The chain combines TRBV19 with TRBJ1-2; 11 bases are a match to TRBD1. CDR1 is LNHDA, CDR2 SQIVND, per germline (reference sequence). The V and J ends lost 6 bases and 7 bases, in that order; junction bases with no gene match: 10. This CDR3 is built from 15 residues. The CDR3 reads CASRDRTGTGGGYTF. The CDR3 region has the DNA TGTGCCAGTAGAGACCGAACCGGGACAGGGGGTGGCTACACCTTC.

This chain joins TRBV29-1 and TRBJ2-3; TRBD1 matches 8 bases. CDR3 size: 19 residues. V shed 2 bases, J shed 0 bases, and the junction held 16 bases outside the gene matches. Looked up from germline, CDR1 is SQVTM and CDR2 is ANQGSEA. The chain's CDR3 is CSVEPWDRPQLTSTDTQYF. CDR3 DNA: TGCAGCGTTGAACCCTGGGACAGGCCGCAATTGACTAGCACAGATACGCAGTATTTT.

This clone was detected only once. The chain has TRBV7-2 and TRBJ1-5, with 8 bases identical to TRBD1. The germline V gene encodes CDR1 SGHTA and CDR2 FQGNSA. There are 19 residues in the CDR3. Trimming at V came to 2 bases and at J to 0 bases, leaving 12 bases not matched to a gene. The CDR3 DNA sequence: TGTGCCAGCAGCTTAAATACGGGACAGGATGGGTATAGCAATCAGCCCCAGCATTTT. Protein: CASSLNTGQDGYSNQPQHF.

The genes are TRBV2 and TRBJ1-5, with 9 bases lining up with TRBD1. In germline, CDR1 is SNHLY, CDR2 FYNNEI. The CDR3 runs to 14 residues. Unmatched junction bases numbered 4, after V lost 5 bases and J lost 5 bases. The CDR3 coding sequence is TGTGCCAGCAGTCCCAGACAGGGGGATCAGCCCCAGCATTTT. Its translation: CASSPRQGDQPQHF.

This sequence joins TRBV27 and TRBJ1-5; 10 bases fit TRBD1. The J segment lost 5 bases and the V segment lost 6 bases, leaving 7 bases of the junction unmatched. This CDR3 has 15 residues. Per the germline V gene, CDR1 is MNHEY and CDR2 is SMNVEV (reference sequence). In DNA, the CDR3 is TGTGCCAGCAGGCCGGGACAGGGGTCCTATCAGCCCCAGCATTTT. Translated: CASRPGQGSYQPQHF.

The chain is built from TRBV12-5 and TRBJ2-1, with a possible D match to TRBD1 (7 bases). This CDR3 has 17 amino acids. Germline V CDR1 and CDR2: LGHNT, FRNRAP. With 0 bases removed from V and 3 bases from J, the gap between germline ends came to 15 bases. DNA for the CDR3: TGTGCTAGTGGTTTGGTAGGGGGCGGGGCATACTACAATGAGCAGTTCTTC. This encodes CASGLVGGGAYYNEQFF. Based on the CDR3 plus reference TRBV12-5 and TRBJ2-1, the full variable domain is DARVTQTPRHKVTEMGQEVTMRCQPILGHNTVFWYRQTMMQGLELLAYFRNRAPLDDSGMPKDRFSAEMPDATLATLKIQPSEPRDSAVYFCASGLVGGGAYYNEQFFGPGTRLTVL.

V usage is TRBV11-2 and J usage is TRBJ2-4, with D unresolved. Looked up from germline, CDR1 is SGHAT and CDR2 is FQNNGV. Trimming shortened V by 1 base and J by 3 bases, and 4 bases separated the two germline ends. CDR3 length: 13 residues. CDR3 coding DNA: TGTGCCAGCAGCTTAGGTCTCAAAAACATTCAGTACTTC. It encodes CASSLGLKNIQYF. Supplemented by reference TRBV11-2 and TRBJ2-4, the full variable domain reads EAGVAQSPRYKIIEKRQSVAFWCNPISGHATLYWYQQILGQGPKLLIQFQNNGVVDDSQLPKDRFSAERLKGVDSTLKIQPAKLEDSAVYLCASSLGLKNIQYFGAGTRLSVL.

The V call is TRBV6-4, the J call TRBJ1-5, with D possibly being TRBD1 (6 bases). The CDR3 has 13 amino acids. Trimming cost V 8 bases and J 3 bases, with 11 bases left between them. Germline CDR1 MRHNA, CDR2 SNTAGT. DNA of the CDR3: TGTGCCAGCTCTCCAGGGGCCAATCAGCCCCAGCATTTT. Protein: CASSPGANQPQHF.

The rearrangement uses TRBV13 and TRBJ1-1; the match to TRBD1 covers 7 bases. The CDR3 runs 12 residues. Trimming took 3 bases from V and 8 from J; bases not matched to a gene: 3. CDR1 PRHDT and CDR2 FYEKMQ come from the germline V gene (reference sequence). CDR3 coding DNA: TGTGCCAGCAGCTTTAGGGACAGAGAAGCTTTCTTT. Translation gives CASSFRDREAFF.